This is a list of T cell receptor beta chains from one sample in a study of T cells after yellow fever vaccination. TCRdb called the 5' RACE reads again in MiXCR, with one record for every CDR3 protein. The sample has 200,000 to 300,000 distinct CDR3 sequences; 3.6% are singletons. This specimen was PBMCs, taken 15 days after the yellow fever booster vaccination. These TCRs come from a man aged 18 to 29 who received the YFV17D yellow fever vaccine. Both conserved end residues are part of each CDR3. The order of the fields is clone size, J gene, D gene, V gene, CDR3 DNA, CDR3 protein. The D gene is left open where the match is weak. A row's size may be missing; if present it is once, few, many or a size class.

>many|TRBJ2-7|.|TRBV4-1
TGCGCCAGCAGCCAAGTTATGTCTGGGGCCTCCTACGAGCAGTACTTC
CASSQVMSGASYEQYF
>many|TRBJ2-7|.|TRBV5-1
TGCGCCAGCAGCCAAATTGGCAGCAACGAGCAGTACTTC
CASSQIGSNEQYF
>.|TRBJ1-2|.|TRBV27
TGTGCCAGCAGTTTACGTACTGGGCTCTCTAACTATGGCTACACCTTC
CASSLRTGLSNYGYTF
>many|TRBJ2-1|.|TRBV7-2
TGTGCCAGCAGTCGCCAGATCTCCTACAATGAGCAGTTCTTC
CASSRQISYNEQFF
>many|TRBJ1-2|.|TRBV18
TGTGCCAGCTCACCACCAGTTATGTATGGCTACACCTTC
CASSPPVMYGYTF
>.|TRBJ1-4|TRBD1|TRBV7-9
TGTGCCAGCAGCTTACGGACAGGGCGTGAAAAACTGTTTTTT
CASSLRTGREKLFF
>many|TRBJ2-3|TRBD2|TRBV11-2
TGTGCCAGCAGCTTACGGGCTAGCGGGGGAGGCACAGATACGCAGTATTTT
CASSLRASGGGTDTQYF
>many|TRBJ2-5|.|TRBV7-3
TGTGCCAGCAGCCCCCGTGGATTCGAGACCCAGTACTTC
CASSPRGFETQYF
>many|TRBJ2-7|.|TRBV7-6
TGTGCCAGCAGCCCCACCATCTCAGGGGCCTCCCTTTTGCGCGAGCAGTACTTC
CASSPTISGASLLREQYF
>many|TRBJ1-2|.|TRBV7-9
TGTGCCAGCAGCGCTGCCTATGGCTACACCTTC
CASSAAYGYTF
>many|TRBJ2-5|.|TRBV7-2
TGTGCCAGCAGCTTAGCCCAAGTGGAGACCCAGTACTTC
CASSLAQVETQYF
>many|TRBJ2-5|TRBD2|TRBV9
TGTGCCAGCAGCGTAGTAGCGGGGGGAACGCAGACCCAGTACTTC
CASSVVAGGTQTQYF
>many|TRBJ1-5|.|TRBV10-3
TGTGCCATCAGTGAGTCGGTAAATCAGCCCCAGCATTTT
CAISESVNQPQHF
>.|TRBJ2-5|.|TRBV5-4
TGTGCCAGCAGCCCACCGCCATCTGGAGGGGGCCAAGAGACCCAGTACTTC
CASSPPPSGGGQETQYF
>few|TRBJ1-1|.|TRBV5-1
TGCGCCAGCAGCTTCGGGGGGGCGCTGAACACTGAAGCTTTCTTT
CASSFGGALNTEAFF
>many|TRBJ1-4|TRBD1|TRBV5-1
TGCGCCAGCAGTGACGACAGGGGAACTAATGAAAAACTGTTTTTT
CASSDDRGTNEKLFF
>many|TRBJ2-6|TRBD1|TRBV28
TGTGCCAGCAGGTCCGGACAGGGATTCTCTGGGGCCAACGTCCTGACTTTC
CASRSGQGFSGANVLTF
>many|TRBJ1-2|.|TRBV29-1
TGCAGCGTTGGTTCGACAGCCGTGGGTGGCTACACCTTC
CSVGSTAVGGYTF
>many|TRBJ1-1|TRBD1|TRBV5-5
TGTGCCAGCACCGGGACAGGGTTTGTCGAAGCTTTCTTT
CASTGTGFVEAFF
>many|TRBJ2-1|TRBD1|TRBV20-1
TGCAGTGCTAGAGGGACAGGGGGCTATGAGCAGTTCTTC
CSARGTGGYEQFF
>many|TRBJ2-3|.|TRBV20-1
TGCAGTGCTACCTCCAGTAGGGGCGCAGATACGCAGTATTTT
CSATSSRGADTQYF
>many|TRBJ1-2|.|TRBV4-2
TGTGCCAGCAGCCAAGAGGTTTCCTATGGCTACACCTTC
CASSQEVSYGYTF
>many|TRBJ2-5|.|TRBV7-2
TGTGCCAGCAGCCCACAGGCAACTCGGGGAGAGACCCAGTACTTC
CASSPQATRGETQYF
>many|TRBJ2-1|TRBD2|TRBV6-2/TRBV6-3
TGTGCCAGCAGGGCTAGCGGGGGGGGGATCAATGAGCAGTTCTTC
CASRASGGGINEQFF
>many|TRBJ2-2|.|TRBV6-2/TRBV6-3
TGTGCCAGCAGTTCCCGCCCATCTAGACTGAACACCGGGGAGCTGTTTTTT
CASSSRPSRLNTGELFF
>many|TRBJ2-3|.|TRBV5-1
TGCGCCAGCAGCTTGGCCAGTGTGTTAGGGGATACGCAGTATTTT
CASSLASVLGDTQYF
>many|TRBJ2-7|.|TRBV20-1
TGCAGTGCCAGCCCCCAGGGGCTGAGCTCCTACGAGCAGTACTTC
CSASPQGLSSYEQYF
>many|TRBJ2-7|.|TRBV20-1
TGCAGTTTCAGCCGTCCGGAGCTCTACGAGCAGTACTTC
CSFSRPELYEQYF
>many|TRBJ2-3|.|TRBV19
TGTGCCAGTAGTATAAGGCCGCTAGATACGCAGTATTTT
CASSIRPLDTQYF
>many|TRBJ2-1|.|TRBV5-1
TGCGCCAGCAGCTTGGGTCCCGGGTACTCCTACAATGAGCAGTTCTTC
CASSLGPGYSYNEQFF
>many|TRBJ1-2|.|TRBV7-2
TGTGCCAGCAGCTTCGGCAACCTAAACTATGGCTACACCTTC
CASSFGNLNYGYTF
>many|TRBJ2-7|TRBD1|TRBV12-3/TRBV12-4
TGTGCCAGCAGGGCGACAGGGGGCAACGAGCAGTACTTC
CASRATGGNEQYF
>many|TRBJ1-1|.|TRBV18
TGTGCCAGCTCACCACGGGGAGAGAACACTGAAGCTTTCTTT
CASSPRGENTEAFF
>many|TRBJ2-5|.|TRBV15
TGTGCCACCAGCAGTGACAGAGGGGGATCAGAGACCCAGTACTTC
CATSSDRGGSETQYF
>few|TRBJ2-1|.|TRBV7-3
TGTGCCAGCAGCTTAAGTGGCCAGGAGGATGAGCAGTTCTTC
CASSLSGQEDEQFF
>many|TRBJ1-5|.|TRBV20-1
TGCAGTGCCCTAGTCCCCAATCAGCCCCAGCATTTT
CSALVPNQPQHF
>many|TRBJ2-1|.|TRBV5-8
TGTGCCAGCAGCCCACTCATAGGACGCAGGGTAAATGAGCAGTTCTTC
CASSPLIGRRVNEQFF
>many|TRBJ2-5|.|TRBV18
TGTGCCAGCTCCGCCGCGCAGGAGGGGGCCGGAGAGACCCAGTACTTC
CASSAAQEGAGETQYF
>many|TRBJ1-1|.|TRBV2
TGTGCCAGCAGTAACAGGGTCACTAACACTGAAGCTTTCTTT
CASSNRVTNTEAFF
>many|TRBJ2-5|TRBD1|TRBV24-1
TGTGCCACCAGTGACCATCCAGCGACAGGGCGTGATCAAGAGACCCAGTACTTC
CATSDHPATGRDQETQYF
>many|TRBJ2-6|TRBD1|TRBV5-1
TGCGCCAGCAGCTTGGTGGGGACAGGGGGATCTGGGGCCAACGTCCTGACTTTC
CASSLVGTGGSGANVLTF
>many|TRBJ1-1|.|TRBV5-1
TGCGCCAGCAGCCCGGAGTATAAGGACACTGAAGCTTTCTTT
CASSPEYKDTEAFF
>many|TRBJ1-2|.|TRBV18
TGTGCCAGCTCACCAGCAGAGAACTATGGCTACACCTTC
CASSPAENYGYTF
>.|TRBJ2-5|.|TRBV5-5
TGTGCCAGCAGCTTCGAGCACCCGTCCCAAGAGACCCAGTACTTC
CASSFEHPSQETQYF
>many|TRBJ2-5|.|TRBV5-1
TGCGCCAGCAGCATAGAATTCCGGGAGAGGGCCCAGTACTTC
CASSIEFRERAQYF
>many|TRBJ2-2|.|TRBV6-5
TGTGCCAGCAGTTCCCGACATTCCGCGAACACCGGGGAGCTGTTTTTT
CASSSRHSANTGELFF
>many|TRBJ1-2|.|TRBV27
TGTGCCAGCAGTCCAATGACAGATAGCTATGGCTACACCTTC
CASSPMTDSYGYTF
>many|TRBJ2-3|TRBD2|TRBV6-2/TRBV6-3
TGTGCCAGCAGTTACAGGCCGGCAGGACTAGGCACAGATACGCAGTATTTT
CASSYRPAGLGTDTQYF
>many|TRBJ2-7|TRBD2|TRBV29-1
TGCAGCGCGGGAGTAGCGGGGGTCTACGAGCAGTACTTC
CSAGVAGVYEQYF
>many|TRBJ2-2|TRBD1|TRBV7-2
TGTGCCAGCAGCACCCCGGACAGGGAAATCACCGGGGAGCTGTTTTTT
CASSTPDREITGELFF
>many|TRBJ1-2|TRBD1|TRBV5-1
TGCGCCAGCAGCCGGCCCGGGACAGATGGCTACACCTTC
CASSRPGTDGYTF
>many|TRBJ2-2|TRBD2|TRBV20-1
TGCAGTGCTTTGTCTAGCGGGGGTAACACCGGGGAGCTGTTTTTT
CSALSSGGNTGELFF
>many|TRBJ2-1|.|TRBV5-1
TGCGCCAGCAGCTTGGAATTAAGGGGATACAATGAGCAGTTCTTC
CASSLELRGYNEQFF
>many|TRBJ2-3|.|TRBV20-1
TGCAGTGCTAGAGTACAGGGCACAGATACGCAGTATTTT
CSARVQGTDTQYF
>many|TRBJ1-6|.|TRBV28
TGTGCCAGCAGCCCAGTTTCAGGGGAGTCGCCCTATAATTCACCCCTCCACTTT
CASSPVSGESPYNSPLHF